The 32 T cell receptor beta chains listed next were all sequenced from one sample in a study of T cell changes during pregnancy in multiple sclerosis. Profiling relied on immunoSEQ multiplex PCR, and the TCRdb table lists in-frame clones only, not all of them. The sample comprises more than 85,000 clones, roughly nine tenths of which are singletons, and 1.2% rests with the top ten. The sequences come from peripheral blood, collected in the second trimester of pregnancy. These receptors all come from a female donor with multiple sclerosis, enrolled in a pregnancy study.

The rearrangement joins TRBV6-5 to TRBJ2-5; D possibly corresponds to TRBD2 (5 bases). Between the trimmed V and J ends, which lost 6 bases and 7 bases, there was a span of 21 bases. The CDR3 sequence is 15 residues long. Germline values: CDR1 MNHEY, CDR2 SVGAGI. CDR3 amino acids: CASSGPLVTSGTQYF. Written as DNA, the CDR3 is TGTGCCAGCAGCGGACCACTAGTTACCTCCGGGACCCAGTACTTC.

This clone showed up just once. This rearrangement joins TRBV7-2 to TRBJ2-7; 7 bases match TRBD1. This CDR3 is 13 amino acids long. Germline V gene sequence: CDR1 SGHTA, CDR2 FQGNSA. V lost 3 bases to trimming and J lost 4 bases; unmatched junction nucleotides: 3. For the CDR3, the DNA is TGTGCCAGCAGCTTCACAGGGGCTTACGAGCAGTACTTC. Protein sequence: CASSFTGAYEQYF.

This chain connects TRBV11-2 to TRBJ2-7, with 7 bases matching TRBD1. The length of the CDR3 is 14 residues. The V segment lost 1 base and the J segment 7 bases; nucleotides outside the gene matches: 7. Germline values: CDR1 SGHAT, CDR2 FQNNGV. The CDR3 DNA reads as TGTGCCAGCAGCTTAGGACAGGGATTAGGGGAGCAGTACTTC. The encoded protein is CASSLGQGLGEQYF. Based on the CDR3 plus reference TRBV11-2 and TRBJ2-7, the full variable domain is EAGVAQSPRYKIIEKRQSVAFWCNPISGHATLYWYQQILGQGPKLLIQFQNNGVVDDSQLPKDRFSAERLKGVDSTLKIQPAKLEDSAVYLCASSLGQGLGEQYFGPGTRLTVT.

The J gene is TRBJ1-1, the V gene TRBV19; no firm D call. Per the germline V gene, CDR1 is LNHDA and CDR2 is SQIVND (reference sequence). The CDR3 runs to 15 residues. V was pared by 0 bases and J by 0 bases, with 8 bases between. CDR3 nucleotides: TGTGCCAGTAGTATAGATATCGGGTTGAACACTGAAGCTTTCTTT. Residues: CASSIDIGLNTEAFF. Together with reference TRBV19 and TRBJ1-1, the CDR3 gives the full variable domain: DGGITQSPKYLFRKEGQNVTLSCEQNLNHDAMYWYRQDPGQGLRLIYYSQIVNDFQKGDIAEGYSVSREKKESFPLTVTSAQKNPTAFYLCASSIDIGLNTEAFFGQGTRLTVV.

The chain is built from TRBV7-2 and TRBJ2-3; D perhaps matches TRBD1 (6 bases). In germline, CDR1 is SGHTA, CDR2 FQGNSA. Between the trimmed V and J ends, which lost 5 bases and 0 bases, there was a span of 12 bases. This CDR3 has 15 amino acids. The CDR3 region is CASSPDRISTDTQYF. The CDR3 region has the DNA TGTGCCAGCAGCCCCGACAGGATAAGCACAGATACGCAGTATTTT. The variable domain in full, completed from reference TRBV7-2 and TRBJ2-3, reads GAGVSQSPSNKVTEKGKDVELRCDPISGHTALYWYRQSLGQGLEFLIYFQGNSAPDKSGLPSDRFSAERTGGSVSTLTIQRTQQEDSAVYLCASSPDRISTDTQYFGPGTRLTVL.

The CDR3 nucleotides read TGTGCCTGGAGTGTAGGGTTGGGCAGGGCAGGTACTGAAGCTTTCTTT. As protein: CAWSVGLGRAGTEAFF. The chain employs TRBV30 and TRBJ1-1; D possibly corresponds to TRBD1 (5 bases). Germline CDR1 is GTSNPN and CDR2 is SVGIG (reference sequence). V lost 0 bases and J 5 bases, leaving 19 bases between the germline ends. CDR3 length: 16 residues.

The rearrangement joins TRBV18 to TRBJ1-5; D uncertain. The germline gives CDR1 KGHSH, CDR2 LQKENI. This CDR3 is 15 amino acids long. V shed 3 bases and J shed 4 bases, with 13 bases lying between them. For the CDR3, the DNA is TGTGCCAGCTCACCGACTCGGACTGAAAATCAGCCCCAGCATTTT. Its protein is CASSPTRTENQPQHF.

This clone was counted a single time. The chain has TRBV5-4 and TRBJ2-5; 14 bases match TRBD2. The V gene end was trimmed by 3 bases and the J gene end by 5 bases; junction bases not matched to a gene: 12. Germline CDR1 reads SGHNT; CDR2 reads YYREEE (reference sequence). This CDR3 has 18 amino acids. The CDR3 region is CASSWTGTSGGRRETQYF. As DNA, the CDR3 is TGTGCCAGCAGCTGGACCGGGACTAGCGGGGGAAGGCGGGAGACCCAGTACTTC.

The V gene is TRBV7-9, the J gene TRBJ1-1, with D possibly TRBD1 on 5 matching bases. Per the germline V gene, CDR1 is SEHNR and CDR2 is FQNEAQ (reference sequence). V shed 4 bases and J shed 11 bases, with 20 bases lying between them. CDR3 length: 14 amino acids. The CDR3 loop is CASSSGAGPEPAFF. The CDR3 nucleotides are TGTGCCAGCAGCTCTGGGGCAGGGCCGGAGCCCGCTTTCTTT.

The chain links TRBV19 to TRBJ2-7; 8 positions agree with TRBD1. In germline, CDR1 is LNHDA, CDR2 SQIVND (reference sequence). V lost 4 bases to trimming and J lost 4 bases; unmatched junction nucleotides: 6. The length of the CDR3 is 14 residues. DNA for the CDR3: TGTGCCAGTAGTAACGGACAGGGTGGTTACGAGCAGTACTTC. It yields the protein CASSNGQGGYEQYF.

This chain connects TRBV7-9 to TRBJ2-3; TRBD1 matches 7 bases. The CDR3 totals 18 residues. The germline gives CDR1 SEHNR, CDR2 FQNEAQ (reference sequence). Trimming took 5 bases from V and 2 from J; bases not matched to a gene: 16. The CDR3 nucleotides read TGTGCCAGCAGCCTCCTGACAGGGTTGTTAGCGTACACAGATACGCAGTATTTT. Its protein product is CASSLLTGLLAYTDTQYF.

The CDR3 sequence: CASRTGDYNSPLHF. The CDR3 DNA reads TGTGCCAGTCGGACCGGGGACTATAATTCACCCCTCCACTTT. This rearrangement joins TRBV19 to TRBJ1-6; D uncertain. V was pared by 8 bases and J by 3 bases, with 11 bases between. This CDR3 is 14 amino acids long. From germline, CDR1 is LNHDA and CDR2 SQIVND (reference sequence).

J is TRBJ2-1 and V is TRBV6-5; D is unresolved. V shed 4 bases and J shed 9 bases, with 10 bases lying between them. Germline CDR1 and CDR2: MNHEY and SVGAGI. This CDR3 region has 12 residues. This chain's CDR3 is CASSWQRGEQFF. Here the CDR3 DNA reads TGTGCCAGCAGTTGGCAAAGAGGTGAGCAGTTCTTC.

The V and J genes are TRBV28 and TRBJ1-2, with 7 nucleotides matching TRBD1. CDR1 and CDR2 from the germline V gene are MDHEN and SYDVKM. Germline trimming cut 11 bases from V and 4 bases from J; bases unmatched to any gene: 7. The CDR3 spans 12 residues. The CDR3 reads CACTTGVYGYTF. For the CDR3, the DNA is TGTGCCTGCACTACAGGGGTCTATGGCTACACCTTC.

The V call is TRBV25-1, the J call TRBJ2-3; a possible D gene is TRBD1 (6 bases). In germline, CDR1 is MGHDK, CDR2 SYGVNS. V shed 4 bases and J shed 5 bases, with 19 bases lying between them. The CDR3 runs 16 residues. CDR3 nucleotide sequence: TGTGCCAGCAGTGGGACAGAGCATACAGGTGGAGATACGCAGTATTTT. Protein: CASSGTEHTGGDTQYF.

V is TRBV2 and J is TRBJ2-7; unclear D gene. Trimming removed 8 bases from V and 2 bases from J, with 10 bases in between. Looked up from germline, CDR1 is SNHLY and CDR2 is FYNNEI. The CDR3 spans 12 residues. Here the CDR3 DNA reads TGTGCCAGCTCCGAGGCCCCCTACGAGCAGTACTTC. Translated: CASSEAPYEQYF.

The chain has TRBV25-1 and TRBJ2-1; 14 bases map to TRBD2. J lost 6 bases, V lost 6 bases, and 1 base had no gene match. Germline CDR1 and CDR2: MGHDK and SYGVNS. There are 14 residues in the CDR3. The CDR3 loop reads CASRGLAGANEQFF. The DNA for the CDR3 is TGTGCCAGCAGGGGACTAGCGGGGGCCAATGAGCAGTTCTTC. The whole variable domain, filled in from reference TRBV25-1 and TRBJ2-1, reads EADIYQTPRYLVIGTGKKITLECSQTMGHDKMYWYQQDPGMELHLIHYSYGVNSTEKGDLSSESTVSRIRTEHFPLTLESARPSHTSQYLCASRGLAGANEQFFGPGTRLTVL.

The chain couples TRBV27 to TRBJ2-7; D possibly corresponds to TRBD2 (5 bases). The V end lost 5 bases, the J end lost 3 bases, and 11 bases lay between the germline ends. Germline loops: CDR1 MNHEY, CDR2 SMNVEV (reference sequence). The CDR3 is 13 residues long. For the CDR3, the DNA is TGTGCCAGCAGTACGGGGATGGGCTACGAGCAGTACTTC. Protein sequence: CASSTGMGYEQYF.

The chain couples TRBV5-1 to TRBJ2-7; D not certain. V gave up 4 bases and J gave up 0 bases, with 8 bases separating them. The CDR3 sequence is 13 residues long. CDR1 is SGHRS and CDR2 is YFSETQ in the germline V gene. The CDR3 DNA reads TGCGCCAGCAGCCCCGGTGGCTCCTACGAGCAGTACTTC. This codes for CASSPGGSYEQYF. The variable domain in full, completed from reference TRBV5-1 and TRBJ2-7, reads KAGVTQTPRYLIKTRGQQVTLSCSPISGHRSVSWYQQTPGQGLQFLFEYFSETQRNKGNFPGRFSGRQFSNSRSEMNVSTLELGDSALYLCASSPGGSYEQYFGPGTRLTVT.

The chain couples TRBV6-1 to TRBJ1-6; a possible D gene is TRBD1 (6 bases). The V gene lost 1 base and the J gene lost 0 bases, with 10 bases spanning the gap. Germline V gene sequence: CDR1 MNHNS, CDR2 SASEGT. This CDR3 comprises 17 residues. Here the CDR3 reads CASSEEVGGSYNSPLHF. The CDR3 region has the DNA TGTGCCAGCAGTGAAGAGGTAGGGGGCTCCTATAATTCACCCCTCCACTTT.

This chain links TRBV6-6 with TRBJ2-1; TRBD2 matches at 7 bases. The J segment lost 3 bases and the V segment lost 6 bases, leaving 8 bases of the junction unmatched. The CDR3 loop spans 15 amino acids. Germline V gene lookup returns CDR1 MNHNY and CDR2 SVGAGI (reference sequence). The CDR3 here is CASSLGGRVYNEQFF. In DNA form, the CDR3 reads TGTGCCAGCAGCTTGGGAGGGCGGGTCTACAATGAGCAGTTCTTC.

This clone was detected once. The J gene is TRBJ2-5, the V gene TRBV4-2; a weak D match, TRBD2 (5 bases). The germline V gene encodes CDR1 LGHNA and CDR2 YNFKEQ. This CDR3 spans 14 amino acids. V lost 0 bases and J lost 5, with 10 bases in between. The CDR3 spells CASSQEGGRETQYF. The CDR3 coding sequence is TGTGCCAGCAGCCAAGAAGGAGGTCGGGAGACCCAGTACTTC.

This clone has a handful of counts. This chain links TRBV27 with TRBJ1-2; TRBD1 aligns across 7 bases. CDR3 length: 15 amino acids. The germline V gene has CDR1 MNHEY and CDR2 SMNVEV (reference sequence). V shed 4 bases and J 5 bases; nucleotides not matched to a gene: 10. The CDR3 DNA is TGTGCCAGCAGTTCGAGGACAGGTGCGCGTTATGGCTACACCTTC. It yields the protein CASSSRTGARYGYTF.

This rearrangement joins TRBV7-3 to TRBJ2-1; 12 bases map to TRBD2. The germline V gene encodes CDR1 SGHTA and CDR2 FQGTGA. There are 20 residues in the CDR3. V lost 5 bases and J lost 7; bases outside the gene matches: 21. CDR3 loop: CASSPRGSAKLAGGPNEQFF. The CDR3 coding sequence is TGTGCCAGCAGCCCCCGGGGTAGCGCCAAACTAGCGGGAGGACCTAATGAGCAGTTCTTC.

The chain employs TRBV7-8 and TRBJ2-1, with 10 bases that match TRBD2. The J segment lost 7 bases and the V segment lost 2 bases, leaving 5 bases of the junction unmatched. This CDR3 has 15 residues. Germline V gene data show CDR1 as SGHVS and CDR2 as FQNEAQ. The CDR3 spells CASSLSSGSWNEQFF. Written as DNA, the CDR3 is TGTGCCAGCAGCTTATCTAGCGGGAGTTGGAATGAGCAGTTCTTC. Combining the CDR3 with reference TRBV7-8 and TRBJ2-1 gives the whole variable domain GAGVSQSPRYKVAKRGQDVALRCDPISGHVSLFWYQQALGQGPEFLTYFQNEAQLDKSGLPSDRFFAERPEGSVSTLKIQRTQQEDSAVYLCASSLSSGSWNEQFFGPGTRLTVL.

The CDR3 region is CASSQETSSDTQYF. CDR3 sequence (DNA): TGTGCCAGCAGCCAAGAAACTAGCAGTGATACGCAGTATTTT. The chain joins TRBV4-2 to TRBJ2-3, with D perhaps TRBD2 (6 bases). Germline V CDR1 and CDR2: LGHNA, YNFKEQ. The V gene lost 0 bases and the J gene lost 6 bases, with 10 bases spanning the gap. The CDR3 extends over 14 amino acids.

The chain uses TRBV5-4 and TRBJ2-5; possible D gene TRBD2, 7 bases. Germline CDR1 is SGHNT and CDR2 is YYREEE (reference sequence). CDR3 length: 14 residues. V was cut by 2 bases and J by 4 bases, with 12 bases left in between. The CDR3 here is CASSFGGGVETQYF. As DNA, the CDR3 is TGTGCCAGCAGCTTTGGGGGGGGCGTAGAGACCCAGTACTTC.

The chain has TRBV28 and TRBJ2-7; 10 positions match TRBD2. Per germline, CDR1 MDHEN and CDR2 SYDVKM. The CDR3 totals 14 residues. After removal of 3 bases from V and 5 bases from J, the junction contained 4 bases not matched to a gene. CDR3 nucleotide sequence: TGTGCCAGCAGTTTCACTAGCGGGGTCGACGAGCAGTACTTC. Its translation: CASSFTSGVDEQYF. Full variable domain (rest looked up from reference TRBV28 and TRBJ2-7): DVKVTQSSRYLVKRTGEKVFLECVQDMDHENMFWYRQDPGLGLRLIYFSYDVKMKEKGDIPEGYSVSREKKERFSLILESASTNQTSMYLCASSFTSGVDEQYFGPGTRLTVT.

CDR3: CASYRGAEKLFF. DNA of the CDR3: TGTGCCAGCTACCGCGGCGCGGAAAAACTGTTTTTT. The V and J genes are TRBV28 and TRBJ1-4; unclear D gene. The germline V gene encodes CDR1 MDHEN and CDR2 SYDVKM. This CDR3 is 12 amino acids long. Trimming took off 8 bases at V and 8 bases at J, with 12 bases between the two ends.

V is TRBV7-9 and J is TRBJ2-2; D might be TRBD1 (5 bases). V was pared by 7 bases and J by 4 bases, with 10 bases between. The CDR3 has 13 residues. The germline gives CDR1 SEHNR, CDR2 FQNEAQ (reference sequence). The CDR3: CASTWGSTGELFF. CDR3 nucleotides: TGTGCCAGCACCTGGGGCAGCACCGGGGAGCTGTTTTTT.

The CDR3 here is CASSRDTFYGYTF. CDR3 bases: TGTGCCAGCAGCCGGGACACCTTCTATGGCTACACCTTC. The chain employs TRBV28 and TRBJ1-2; TRBD1 might be the D (6 bases). Trimming removed 6 bases at V and 4 bases at J, with 12 bases between. The CDR3 runs 13 residues. Germline V gene data show CDR1 as MDHEN and CDR2 as SYDVKM.

The J gene is TRBJ2-5, the V gene TRBV6-1; D is ambiguous. Germline values: CDR1 MNHNS, CDR2 SASEGT. The CDR3 sequence is 11 residues long. V dropped 6 bases and J dropped 5 bases, with 7 bases sitting between them. The CDR3: CASSPLETQYF. CDR3 bases: TGTGCCAGCAGCCCCCTGGAGACCCAGTACTTC.